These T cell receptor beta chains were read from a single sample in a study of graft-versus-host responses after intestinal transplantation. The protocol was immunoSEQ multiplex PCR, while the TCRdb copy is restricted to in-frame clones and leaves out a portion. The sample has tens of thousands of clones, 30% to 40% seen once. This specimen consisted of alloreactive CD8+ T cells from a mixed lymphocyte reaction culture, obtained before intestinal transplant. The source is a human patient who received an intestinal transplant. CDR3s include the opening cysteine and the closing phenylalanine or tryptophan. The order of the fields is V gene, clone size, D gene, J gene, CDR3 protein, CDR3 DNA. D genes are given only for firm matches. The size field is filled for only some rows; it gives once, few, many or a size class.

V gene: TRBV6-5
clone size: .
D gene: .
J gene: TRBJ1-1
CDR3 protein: CASSYSLGFEAFF
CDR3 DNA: TGTGCCAGCAGTTACTCCTTGGGCTTTGAAGCTTTCTTT

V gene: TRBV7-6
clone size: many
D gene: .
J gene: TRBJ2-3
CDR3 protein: CASRGGEEDTQYF
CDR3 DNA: TGTGCCAGCAGAGGCGGGGAGGAGGATACGCAGTATTTT

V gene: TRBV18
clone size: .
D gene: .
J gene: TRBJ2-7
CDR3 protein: CASSFDIGRVEQYF
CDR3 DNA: TGTGCCAGCTCCTTTGATATCGGGCGGGTGGAGCAGTACTTC

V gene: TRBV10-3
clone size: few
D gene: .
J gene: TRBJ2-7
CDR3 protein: CAIRRRSRDHLGGEQYF
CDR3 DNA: TGTGCCATCAGAAGACGCTCTCGGGACCACCTCGGAGGGGAGCAGTACTTC

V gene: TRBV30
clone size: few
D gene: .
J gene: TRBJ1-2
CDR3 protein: CAWRGDNYGYTF
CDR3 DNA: TGTGCCTGGAGAGGGGATAACTATGGCTACACCTTC

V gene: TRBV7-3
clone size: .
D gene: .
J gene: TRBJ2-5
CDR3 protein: CASSLGAYNQETQYF
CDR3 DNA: TGTGCCAGCAGCTTGGGAGCTTATAACCAAGAGACCCAGTACTTC

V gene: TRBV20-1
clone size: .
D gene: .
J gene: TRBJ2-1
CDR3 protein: CSALLYNEQFF
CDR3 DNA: TGCAGTGCTCTCTTATACAATGAGCAGTTCTTC

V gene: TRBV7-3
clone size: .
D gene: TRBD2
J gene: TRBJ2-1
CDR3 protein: CASSLLAGGPNEQFF
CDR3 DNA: TGTGCCAGCAGCTTGCTAGCGGGAGGGCCGAATGAGCAGTTCTTC

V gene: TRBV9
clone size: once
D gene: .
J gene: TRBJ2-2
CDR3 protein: CASSVNRDTPNTGELFF
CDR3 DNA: TGTGCCAGCAGCGTCAACCGGGACACCCCGAACACCGGGGAGCTGTTTTTT

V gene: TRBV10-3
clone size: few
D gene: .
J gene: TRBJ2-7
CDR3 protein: CAISGQTYEQYF
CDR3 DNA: TGTGCCATCAGTGGTCAGACATACGAGCAGTACTTC

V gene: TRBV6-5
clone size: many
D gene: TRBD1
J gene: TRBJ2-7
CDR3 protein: CASSSLKGALLYEQYF
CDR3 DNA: TGTGCCAGCAGTTCCCTAAAGGGGGCGCTTCTCTACGAGCAGTACTTC

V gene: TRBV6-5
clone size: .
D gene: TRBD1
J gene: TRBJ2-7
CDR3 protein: CASMTTGPTYEQYF
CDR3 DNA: TGTGCCAGCATGACGACAGGGCCTACCTACGAGCAGTACTTC

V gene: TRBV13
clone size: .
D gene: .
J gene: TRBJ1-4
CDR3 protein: CASSPKTETKLFF
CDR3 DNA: TGTGCCAGCAGCCCTAAGACAGAAACAAAACTGTTTTTT

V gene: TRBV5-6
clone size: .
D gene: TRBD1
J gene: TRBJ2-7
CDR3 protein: CASSLAGQALEQYF
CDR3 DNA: TGTGCCAGCAGCTTGGCGGGACAGGCTCTGGAGCAGTACTTC

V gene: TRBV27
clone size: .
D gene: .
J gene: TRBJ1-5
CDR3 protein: CASSLGGGNQPQHF
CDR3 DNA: TGTGCCAGCAGTCTAGGGGGGGGCAATCAGCCCCAGCATTTT

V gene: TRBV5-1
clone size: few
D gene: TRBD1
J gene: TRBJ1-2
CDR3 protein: CASSFSSDRGHYGYTF
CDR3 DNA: TGCGCCAGCAGCTTTTCATCGGACAGGGGGCATTACGGCTACACCTTC

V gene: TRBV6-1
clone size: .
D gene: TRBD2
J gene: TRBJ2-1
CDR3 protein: CASSHGGAYNEQFF
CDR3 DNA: TGTGCCAGCAGTCACGGGGGGGCCTACAATGAGCAGTTCTTC

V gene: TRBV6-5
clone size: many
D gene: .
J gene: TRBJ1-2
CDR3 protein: CASSYSPEVNYGYTF
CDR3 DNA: TGTGCCAGCAGTTACTCCCCGGAGGTTAACTATGGCTACACCTTC

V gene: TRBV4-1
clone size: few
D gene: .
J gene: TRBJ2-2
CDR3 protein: CASSQDPGLVGELFF
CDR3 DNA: TGCGCCAGCAGCCAAGATCCAGGTCTCGTCGGGGAGCTGTTTTTT

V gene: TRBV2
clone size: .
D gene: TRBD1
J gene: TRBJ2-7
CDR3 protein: CASILQPLMGQGLHEQYF
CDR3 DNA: TGTGCCAGTATTCTTCAGCCCTTGATGGGACAGGGACTCCACGAGCAGTACTTC

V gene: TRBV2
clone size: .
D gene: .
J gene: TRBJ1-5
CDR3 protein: CASSDADGGSNQPQHF
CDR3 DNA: TGTGCCAGCAGTGACGCCGATGGAGGTAGCAATCAGCCCCAGCATTTT

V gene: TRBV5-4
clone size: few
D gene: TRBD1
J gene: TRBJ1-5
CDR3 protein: CASSLPLRDRGNNQPQHF
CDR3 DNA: TGTGCCAGCAGCTTGCCTCTCCGGGACAGGGGTAACAATCAGCCCCAGCATTTT

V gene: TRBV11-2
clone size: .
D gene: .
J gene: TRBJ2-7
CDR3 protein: CASSLWGGHTYEQYF
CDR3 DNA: TGTGCCAGCAGCCTATGGGGAGGCCATACCTACGAGCAGTACTTC

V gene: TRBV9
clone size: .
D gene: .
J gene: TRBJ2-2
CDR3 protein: CASSPRDGGELFF
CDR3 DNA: TGTGCCAGCAGCCCCCGGGACGGCGGGGAGCTGTTTTTT

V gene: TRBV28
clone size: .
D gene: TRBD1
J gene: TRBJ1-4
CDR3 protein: CASSLIDRALFF
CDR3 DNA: TGTGCCAGCAGTTTAATCGACAGGGCCCTGTTTTTT

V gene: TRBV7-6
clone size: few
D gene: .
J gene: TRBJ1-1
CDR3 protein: CASSLEPGRGTEAFF
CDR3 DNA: TGTGCCAGCAGCTTAGAGCCAGGCCGGGGGACTGAAGCTTTCTTT

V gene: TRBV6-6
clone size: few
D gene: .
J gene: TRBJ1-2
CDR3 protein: CASSYSFSVAYGYTF
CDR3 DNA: TGTGCCAGCAGTTACTCGTTTTCTGTGGCCTATGGCTACACCTTC

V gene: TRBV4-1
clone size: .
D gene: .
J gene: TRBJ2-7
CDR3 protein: CASSQTTTYEQYF
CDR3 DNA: TGCGCCAGCAGCCAAACCACTACTTACGAGCAGTACTTC

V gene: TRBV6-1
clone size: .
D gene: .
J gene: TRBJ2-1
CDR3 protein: CASSQDNEQFF
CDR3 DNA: TGTGCCAGCAGCCAGGACAATGAGCAGTTCTTC

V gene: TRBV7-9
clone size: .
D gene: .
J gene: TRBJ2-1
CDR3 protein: CASSSPGRGGEQFF
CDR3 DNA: TGTGCCAGCAGCTCCCCGGGTCGTGGGGGTGAGCAGTTCTTC

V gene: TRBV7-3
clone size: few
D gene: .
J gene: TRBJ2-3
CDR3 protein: CASSLGAALGTDTQYF
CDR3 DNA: TGTGCCAGCAGCCTAGGGGCAGCTCTCGGCACAGATACGCAGTATTTT

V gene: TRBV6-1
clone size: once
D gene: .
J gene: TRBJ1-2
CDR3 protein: CASSEGGVLSIGYTF
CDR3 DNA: TGTGCCAGCAGTGAGGGTGGAGTTCTGAGTATAGGCTACACCTTC

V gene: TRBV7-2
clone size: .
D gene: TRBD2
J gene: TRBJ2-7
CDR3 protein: CASSPYGTSGSYEQYF
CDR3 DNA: TGTGCCAGCAGCCCTTACGGGACTAGCGGGTCCTACGAGCAGTACTTC

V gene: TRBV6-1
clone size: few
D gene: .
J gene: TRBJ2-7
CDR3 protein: CASSAPDYEQYF
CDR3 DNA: TGTGCCAGCAGTGCGCCGGACTACGAGCAGTACTTC

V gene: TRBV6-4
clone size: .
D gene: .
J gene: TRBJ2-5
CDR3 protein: CASMARYLKGQRLVRTQYF
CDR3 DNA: TGTGCCAGCATGGCCCGATATTTGAAGGGACAAAGGTTGGTTCGGACCCAGTACTTC

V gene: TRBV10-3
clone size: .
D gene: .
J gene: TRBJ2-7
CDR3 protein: CAISESISLLEQYF
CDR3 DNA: TGTGCCATCAGTGAGTCGATAAGCCTCCTCGAGCAGTACTTC

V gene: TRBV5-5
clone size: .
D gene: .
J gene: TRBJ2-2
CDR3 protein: CASSLVRVTGELFF
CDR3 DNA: TGTGCCAGCAGCTTGGTCCGGGTGACCGGGGAGCTGTTTTTT

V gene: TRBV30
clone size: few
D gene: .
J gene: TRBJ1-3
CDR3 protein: CAWSEGTGNTIYF
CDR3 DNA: TGTGCCTGGAGTGAGGGGACTGGAAACACCATATATTTT

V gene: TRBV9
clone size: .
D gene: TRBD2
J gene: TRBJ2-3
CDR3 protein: CASSVGGGPIDTQYF
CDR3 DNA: TGTGCCAGCAGCGTTGGGGGAGGGCCGATAGATACGCAGTATTTT

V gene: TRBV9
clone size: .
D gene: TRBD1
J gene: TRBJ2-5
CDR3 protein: CASSDADRGVFETQYF
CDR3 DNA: TGTGCCAGCAGCGACGCGGACAGGGGCGTTTTTGAGACCCAGTACTTC

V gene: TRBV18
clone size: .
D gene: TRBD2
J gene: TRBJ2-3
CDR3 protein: CASSEGGLAGWHTQYF
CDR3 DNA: TGTGCCAGCTCGGAAGGGGGACTAGCGGGATGGCATACGCAGTATTTT

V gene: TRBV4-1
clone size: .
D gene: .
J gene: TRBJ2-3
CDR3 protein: CASRRGGRTDTQYF
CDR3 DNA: TGCGCCAGCAGAAGGGGGGGAAGGACAGATACGCAGTATTTT

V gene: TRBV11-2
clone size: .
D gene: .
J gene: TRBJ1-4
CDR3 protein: CASSLGASTNEKLFF
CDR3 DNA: TGTGCCAGCAGCTTAGGGGCATCAACTAATGAAAAACTGTTTTTT

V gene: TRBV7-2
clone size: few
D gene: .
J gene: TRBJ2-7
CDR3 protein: CASSLVNTGEQYF
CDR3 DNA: TGTGCCAGCAGCTTAGTGAATACGGGAGAGCAGTACTTC

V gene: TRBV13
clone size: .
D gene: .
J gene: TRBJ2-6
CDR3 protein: CASNRARGANVLTF
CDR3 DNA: TGTGCCAGCAACCGGGCGAGGGGGGCCAACGTCCTGACTTTC

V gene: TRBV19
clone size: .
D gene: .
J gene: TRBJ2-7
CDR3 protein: CASSISLAGPDEQYF
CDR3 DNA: TGTGCCAGTAGTATTAGTCTTGCCGGACCGGACGAGCAGTACTTC

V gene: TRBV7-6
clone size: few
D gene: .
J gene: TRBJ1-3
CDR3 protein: CASSLSGPYSGNTIYF
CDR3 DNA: TGTGCCAGCAGCTTAAGTGGCCCGTACTCTGGAAACACCATATATTTT

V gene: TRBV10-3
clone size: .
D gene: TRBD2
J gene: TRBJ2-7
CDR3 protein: CAISKSGLAGQGSYEQYF
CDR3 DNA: TGTGCCATCAGTAAGTCGGGACTAGCGGGACAGGGCTCCTACGAGCAGTACTTC

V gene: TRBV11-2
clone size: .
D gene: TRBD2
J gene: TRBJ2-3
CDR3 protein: CASSFMREGRPDTQYF
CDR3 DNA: TGTGCCAGCAGCTTTATGCGGGAGGGCCGCCCAGATACGCAGTATTTT

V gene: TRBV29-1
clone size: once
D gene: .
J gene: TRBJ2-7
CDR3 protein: CSVGGGESYEQYF
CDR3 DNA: TGCAGCGTTGGAGGAGGGGAGTCCTACGAGCAGTACTTC

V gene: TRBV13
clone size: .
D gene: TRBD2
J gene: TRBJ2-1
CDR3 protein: CASSLGRGVGVGEQFF
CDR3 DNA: TGTGCCAGCAGCTTAGGCCGGGGGGTAGGCGTTGGTGAGCAGTTCTTC